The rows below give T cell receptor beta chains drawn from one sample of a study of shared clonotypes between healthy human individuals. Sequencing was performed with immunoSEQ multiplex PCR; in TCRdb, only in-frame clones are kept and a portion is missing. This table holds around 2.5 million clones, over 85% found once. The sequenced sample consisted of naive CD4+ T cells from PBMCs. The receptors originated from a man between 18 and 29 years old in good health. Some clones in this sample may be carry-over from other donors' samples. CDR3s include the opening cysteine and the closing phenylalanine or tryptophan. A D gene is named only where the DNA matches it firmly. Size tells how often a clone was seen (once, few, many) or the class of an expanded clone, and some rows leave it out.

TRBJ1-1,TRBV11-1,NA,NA,TGTGCCAGCAGCTTACAGGGTATGGTAGGCACTGAAGCTTTCTTT,CASSLQGMVGTEAFF
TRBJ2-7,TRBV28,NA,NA,TGTGCCAGCATCGGGGGCGGGAGTCGAACCGAACAGAGCTCCTACGAGCAGTACTTC,CASIGGGSRTEQSSYEQYF
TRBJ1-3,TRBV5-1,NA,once,TGCGCCAGCAGCTTGGAAGGGACACTCTCTGGAAACACCATATATTTT,CASSLEGTLSGNTIYF
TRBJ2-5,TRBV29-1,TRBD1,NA,TGCAGCGTTCTGGGACAGGGGAGGGAGACCCAGTACTTC,CSVLGQGRETQYF
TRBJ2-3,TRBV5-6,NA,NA,TGTGCCAGCAGCTTGGTCGGACTTGACTTCACAGATACGCAGTATTTT,CASSLVGLDFTDTQYF
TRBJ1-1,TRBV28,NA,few,TGTGCCAGCAGTCGGAGGACTGAAGCTTTCTTT,CASSRRTEAFF
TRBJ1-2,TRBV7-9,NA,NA,TGTGCCAGCAGCTTAGGGCGGACCTCTTTGAATGGCTACACCTTC,CASSLGRTSLNGYTF
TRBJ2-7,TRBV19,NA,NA,TGTGCCAGTAGTCGGGTCAGGGGTTCCTACGAGCAGTACTTC,CASSRVRGSYEQYF
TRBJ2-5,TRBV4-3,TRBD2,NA,TGCGCCAGCAGCATCCGACTAGCGGAGGTGGGGGAGACCCAGTACTTC,CASSIRLAEVGETQYF
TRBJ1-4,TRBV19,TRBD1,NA,TGTGCCAGTACCACGACAAGGGGGCGCGAAAAACTGTTTTTT,CASTTTRGREKLFF
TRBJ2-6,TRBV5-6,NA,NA,TGTGCCAGCAGCTCCAGGGCCGCTGGGGCCAACGTCCTGACTTTC,CASSSRAAGANVLTF
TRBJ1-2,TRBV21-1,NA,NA,TGTGCCAGCAGCAAAGGGGGATCAGGGAACTATGGCTACACCTTC,CASSKGGSGNYGYTF
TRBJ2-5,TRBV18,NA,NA,TGTGCCAGCTCACTCTCAGTGACAGAGCAAGAGACCCAGTACTTC,CASSLSVTEQETQYF
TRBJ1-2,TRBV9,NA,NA,TGTGCCAGCAGCGCCCGTGGGGGCGCGAGATATGGCTACACCTTC,CASSARGGARYGYTF
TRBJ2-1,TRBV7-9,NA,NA,TGTGCCAGCAGCCCCTGGGACGGGATAATACCTGGGCAGTTCTTC,CASSPWDGIIPGQFF
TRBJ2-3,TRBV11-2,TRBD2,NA,TGTGCCAGCAGCTTACAACCTAGCGGGAGGGGGTCAGATACGCAGTATTTT,CASSLQPSGRGSDTQYF
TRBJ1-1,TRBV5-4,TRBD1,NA,TGTGCCAGCAGATGGACAGGGGCGAACACTGAAGCTTTCTTT,CASRWTGANTEAFF
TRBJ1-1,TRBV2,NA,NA,TGTGCCAGCATGGACGGTCTGAACACTGAAGCTTTCTTT,CASMDGLNTEAFF
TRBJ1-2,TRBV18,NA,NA,TGTGCCAGCTCACCACTGGTTTCGAACCACTCTGGCTACACCTTC,CASSPLVSNHSGYTF
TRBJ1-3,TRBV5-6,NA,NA,TGTGCCAGCAGCTTGCGTTCGATCAGCTCTGGAAACACCATATATTTT,CASSLRSISSGNTIYF
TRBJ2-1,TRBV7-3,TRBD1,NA,TGTGCCAGCAGCCGCCGGGACAGGAACGATAATGAGCAGTTCTTC,CASSRRDRNDNEQFF
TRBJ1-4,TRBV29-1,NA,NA,TGCAGCGTTGAAAAGGGTGGTGAAAAACTGTTTTTT,CSVEKGGEKLFF
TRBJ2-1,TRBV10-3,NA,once,TGTGCCACCGCCACCGCCAATGAGCAGTTCTTC,CATATANEQFF
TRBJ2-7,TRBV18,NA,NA,TGTGCCAGCTCACCCCAGCCCGGCGGGGTTGAGCAGTACTTC,CASSPQPGGVEQYF
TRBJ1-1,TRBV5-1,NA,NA,TGCGCCACCAAATCGGACCCGAACACTGAAGCTTTCTTT,CATKSDPNTEAFF
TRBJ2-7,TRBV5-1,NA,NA,TGCGCCAGCAATCGCTTCGGGGGCGCAACGGAGCAGTACTTC,CASNRFGGATEQYF
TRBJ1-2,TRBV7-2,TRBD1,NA,TGTGCCAGCAGCCGGGGACAGGTTTATGGCTACACCTTC,CASSRGQVYGYTF
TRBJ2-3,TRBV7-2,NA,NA,TGTGCCAGCAGCCCCGTAACCCTCGCGGGGTTCCCGAGCACAGATACGCAGTATTTT,CASSPVTLAGFPSTDTQYF
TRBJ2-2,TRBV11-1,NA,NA,NA,CASTSGRAGELFF
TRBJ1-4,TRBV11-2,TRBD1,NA,TGTGCCAGCAGCAAGCCGGGACAGCTATGGCCTAATGAAAAACTGTTTTTT,CASSKPGQLWPNEKLFF
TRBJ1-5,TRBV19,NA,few,TGTGCCAGTAGTGTAACAGGGTCCCGCAGTCGGGCCCAGCATTTT,CASSVTGSRSRAQHF
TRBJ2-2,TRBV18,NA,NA,TGTGCCAGCTCACCCGTGACCACCAGGAACACCGGGGAGCTGTTTTTT,CASSPVTTRNTGELFF
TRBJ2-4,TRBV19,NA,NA,TGTGCCAGTAGCGGGCAGCTAGCCAAAAACATTCAGTACTTC,CASSGQLAKNIQYF
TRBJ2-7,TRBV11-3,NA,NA,TGTGCCAGCAGCCCACAGGGCTCCTACGAGCAGTACTTC,CASSPQGSYEQYF
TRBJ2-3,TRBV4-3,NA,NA,TGCGCCAGCAGCCAAGAAGGGGGAAGGACAGATACGCAGTATTTT,CASSQEGGRTDTQYF
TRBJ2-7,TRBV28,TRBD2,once,TGTGCCAGCAGTCCCTCGGGAGGGCAGTACTTC,CASSPSGGQYF
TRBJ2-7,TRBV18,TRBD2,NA,TGTGCCAGCTCACCCCCGGGACTAGCGGGAGGGTTCCACGAGCAGTACTTC,CASSPPGLAGGFHEQYF
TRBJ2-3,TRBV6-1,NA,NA,TGTGCCAGCAGTGAGAGCAGGGGTAGGGCAGATACGCAGTATTTT,CASSESRGRADTQYF
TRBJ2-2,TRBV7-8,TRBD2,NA,TGTGCCAGCAGCCTAAGACTAGCGGGAAGCACCGGGGAGCTGTTTTTT,CASSLRLAGSTGELFF
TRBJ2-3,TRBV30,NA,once,TGTGCCTGGAGCCGGGACGCAGATACGCAGTATTTT,CAWSRDADTQYF
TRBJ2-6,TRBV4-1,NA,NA,TGCGCCAGCAGCCAAGATGTGGCGGGTGGAGGGGCCAACGTCCTGACTTTC,CASSQDVAGGGANVLTF
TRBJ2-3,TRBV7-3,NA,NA,TGTGCCAGCAGCTTAATCCCATCCACAGATACGCAGTATTTT,CASSLIPSTDTQYF
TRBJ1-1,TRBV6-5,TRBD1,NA,TGTGCCACGACCGGGACAGGGTCTCCTGAAGCTTTCTTT,CATTGTGSPEAFF
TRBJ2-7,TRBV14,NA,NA,TGTGCCAGCAGCCAATTGTCGCGGAACTCCTACGAGCAGTACTTC,CASSQLSRNSYEQYF
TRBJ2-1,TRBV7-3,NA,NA,TGTGCCAGCAGCTTAACAAGGGACCTCAACAATGAGCAGTTCTTC,CASSLTRDLNNEQFF
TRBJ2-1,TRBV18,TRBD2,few,TGTGCCAGCCGACTAGCGGGAGGCAATGAGCAGTTCTTC,CASRLAGGNEQFF
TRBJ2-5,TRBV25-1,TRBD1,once,TGTGCCAGCGGGCGGGACAGGGGCGCCCAAGACACCCAGTACTTC,CASGRDRGAQDTQYF
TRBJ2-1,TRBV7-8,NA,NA,TGTGCCAGCAGCTTAGCGTTCAACCCTGCTTACAATGAGCAGTTCTTC,CASSLAFNPAYNEQFF
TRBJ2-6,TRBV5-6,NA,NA,TGTGCCAGCAGCCCTGGCATTTTCTCTGGGGCCAACGTCCTGACTTTC,CASSPGIFSGANVLTF
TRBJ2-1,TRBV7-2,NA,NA,TGTGCCAGCAGCTTCCACCGGGACTCACAGTTCTTC,CASSFHRDSQFF